These T cell receptor beta chains were read from a single sample in a study of cytomegalovirus exposure and HLA in healthy donors. Sequencing used immunoSEQ multiplex PCR; TCRdb keeps in-frame clones, though not all of them. This sample has 80,000 to 130,000 clones, with around 82% found just once. The sample comprised PBMCs. The origin of the receptors is a woman in her fifties or sixties in good health and CMV-seropositive. Each CDR3 is given without its conserved first and last residue. Each record gives: V gene, J gene, CDR3 protein.

V: TRBV11-2
J: TRBJ2-5
CDR3: ASSSPTDEETQY

V: TRBV19
J: TRBJ1-1
CDR3: ASRTGGTEAF

V: TRBV6-1
J: TRBJ2-1
CDR3: ASSETAGGMSEQF

V: TRBV27
J: TRBJ2-7
CDR3: ATSTSGLYEQY

V: TRBV30
J: TRBJ2-4
CDR3: AWSVKSGTENIQY

V: TRBV6-1
J: TRBJ2-6
CDR3: ASSERDSGANVLT

V: TRBV18
J: TRBJ1-2
CDR3: ASSPTAPPGYT

V: TRBV11-2
J: TRBJ1-5
CDR3: ASSLDHGREGQPQH

V: TRBV10-2
J: TRBJ2-1
CDR3: ARGTSGGEQF

V: TRBV9
J: TRBJ1-2
CDR3: ASSVGVTGEFAYGYT

V: TRBV12-5
J: TRBJ1-4
CDR3: ASGPGTPNEKLF

V: TRBV27
J: TRBJ2-5
CDR3: ASSGAGAKTQY

V: TRBV5-3
J: TRBJ2-1
CDR3: ARSLTRTSGSGEQF

V: TRBV30
J: TRBJ1-2
CDR3: ARDRRDYGYT

V: TRBV6-5
J: TRBJ1-2
CDR3: ASRQGLGNYGYT

V: TRBV7-8
J: TRBJ2-7
CDR3: ASSLVGRASTPFYEQY

V: TRBV6-5
J: TRBJ2-3
CDR3: ASSYSGLNTDTQY

V: TRBV5-1
J: TRBJ2-7
CDR3: ASRILPTGVVNEQY

V: TRBV5-8
J: TRBJ1-1
CDR3: ASSLLLTEAF

V: TRBV29-1
J: TRBJ1-1
CDR3: SVRVSMNTEAF

V: TRBV27
J: TRBJ1-2
CDR3: ASSLSHRVSDGYT

V: TRBV5-1
J: TRBJ1-1
CDR3: ASSLEDRPVSPF

V: TRBV18
J: TRBJ1-1
CDR3: ASARGQGVTGTEAF

V: TRBV2
J: TRBJ2-5
CDR3: ASKGGRVGAYQETQY

V: TRBV29-1
J: TRBJ2-3
CDR3: SVEAPLRGSVDTQY

V: TRBV5-6
J: TRBJ2-3
CDR3: ASSSRPSLAGVMGTQY

V: TRBV9
J: TRBJ2-1
CDR3: ASSVAGNSYNEQF

V: TRBV27
J: TRBJ2-1
CDR3: ASSFERDGNEQF

V: TRBV2
J: TRBJ2-7
CDR3: AISSNRDNSYEQY

V: TRBV6-6
J: TRBJ1-5
CDR3: ASSQQGALRQPQH

V: TRBV6-1
J: TRBJ1-1
CDR3: ASSEAGGTEAF

V: TRBV5-1
J: TRBJ1-1
CDR3: ASSLTGGYRKKNTEAF

V: TRBV4-1
J: TRBJ1-2
CDR3: ASSHKMTGTGVTGYGYT

V: TRBV29-1
J: TRBJ1-4
CDR3: SSDRLDEKLF

V: TRBV6-4
J: TRBJ1-2
CDR3: ASSTRGYT

V: TRBV7-9
J: TRBJ1-2
CDR3: ASSLAQDRIYGYT

V: TRBV10-3
J: TRBJ2-3
CDR3: ASRDTLTGDTQY

V: TRBV6-6
J: TRBJ1-5
CDR3: ASIGAPRGYQPQH

V: TRBV9
J: TRBJ2-3
CDR3: ASSSEGGGAIDTQY

V: TRBV2
J: TRBJ2-1
CDR3: ASVSTSAPTYNEQF

V: TRBV7-9
J: TRBJ1-2
CDR3: ASSYEESGYGYT

V: TRBV27
J: TRBJ1-1
CDR3: ASSLGEMNTEAF

V: TRBV6-1
J: TRBJ1-2
CDR3: ASSEGAGLINYGYT

V: TRBV20-1
J: TRBJ2-7
CDR3: SAMDSREQY

V: TRBV6-5
J: TRBJ2-5
CDR3: ASRGGETQY

V: TRBV28
J: TRBJ1-2
CDR3: ASSLTQGTYGYT

V: TRBV5-1
J: TRBJ1-1
CDR3: ASTAGPANTEAF

V: TRBV4-1
J: TRBJ1-1
CDR3: ASSQEGTVNTEAF